Following are 19 T cell receptor beta chains from one sample sequenced in a study of shared clonotypes between healthy human individuals. Sequencing was performed with immunoSEQ multiplex PCR; in TCRdb, only in-frame clones are kept and a portion is missing. The sample contains about 2.3 million clones, 85% to 95% of which appear only once. The material sequenced was naive CD4+ T cells from PBMCs. The subset was: CD45RA+ positively selected. The source of these receptors is a young man in good health. Some clones in this sample may be carry-over from other donors' samples.

The rearrangement links TRBV4-1 to TRBJ2-5; D perhaps matches TRBD1 (6 bases). CDR1 MGHRA and CDR2 YSYEKL come from the germline V gene. This CDR3 region has 14 residues. The ends were cut back, 3 bases at V and 5 bases at J, with 13 bases in the middle. Here the CDR3 DNA reads TGCGCCAGCAGCCAGGACGACAGGTTTGAGACCCAGTACTTC. This codes for CASSQDDRFETQYF.

Points on this clone: The same CDR3 can be traced to other DNA sequences in this sample. The chain combines TRBV7-9 with TRBJ2-7; D is unclear. The CDR3 runs to 11 residues. CDR1 is SEHNR, CDR2 FQNEAQ, per germline (reference sequence). V lost 1 base, J lost 5 bases, and 3 bases lay in between. CDR3 sequence: CASSLGNEQYF. The CDR3 nucleotides are TGTGCCAGCAGCTTAGGGAACGAGCAGTACTTC.

Notes on this clone: Other DNA variants within this sample encode the same CDR3. This chain uses TRBV18 with TRBJ1-1; D gene uncertain. CDR1 is KGHSH, CDR2 LQKENI, per germline. The CDR3 contains 13 residues. V lost 3 bases to trimming and J lost 2 bases, with 7 bases between them. This CDR3 reads CASSPQVNTEAFF. CDR3 sequence (DNA): TGTGCCAGCTCACCTCAGGTAAACACTGAAGCTTTCTTT. Drawing the rest from reference TRBV18 and TRBJ1-1, the complete variable domain is NAGVMQNPRHLVRRRGQEARLRCSPMKGHSHVYWYRQLPEEGLKFMVYLQKENIIDESGMPKERFSAEFPKEGPSILRIQQVVRGDSAAYFCASSPQVNTEAFFGQGTRLTVV.

A few counts support this clone. The genes are TRBV5-4 and TRBJ2-7; tentative D call: TRBD2 (6 bases). The germline gives CDR1 SGHNT, CDR2 YYREEE (reference sequence). The V end was cut by 5 bases, the J end by 3 bases, with 12 bases between. The CDR3 spans 13 residues. CDR3 coding DNA: TGTGCCAGCAGTCCGGGGGACTTCTACGAGCAGTACTTC. This gives the protein CASSPGDFYEQYF.

This clone appeared once. The chain has TRBV6-5 and TRBJ2-7; 9 positions match TRBD2. Germline-derived CDR1 and CDR2 are MNHEY and SVGAGI. The length of the CDR3 is 14 residues. V lost 4 bases and J lost 1; bases outside the gene matches: 2. DNA for the CDR3: TGTGCCAGCAGTTTAGCGGGAGCGTCCTACGAGCAGTACTTC. This translates into CASSLAGASYEQYF.

The J gene is TRBJ1-2, the V gene TRBV7-9, with D hard to call. This CDR3 is 14 amino acids long. Germline CDR1 SEHNR, CDR2 FQNEAQ (reference sequence). V dropped 3 bases and J dropped 3 bases, with 11 bases sitting between them. The CDR3 DNA sequence: TGTGCCAGCAGCTTCTACCAAAACGACTATGGCTACACCTTC. Protein: CASSFYQNDYGYTF.

This rearrangement joins TRBV19 to TRBJ1-1; no reliable D call. Deletions cut 2 bases from V and 4 bases from J, with 14 bases between. The length of the CDR3 is 15 residues. CDR1 and CDR2 from the germline V gene are LNHDA and SQIVND (reference sequence). The CDR3: CASSINSARSTEAFF. The DNA of the CDR3 is TGTGCCAGTAGTATAAATTCAGCCCGCAGCACTGAAGCTTTCTTT.

This clone was observed once. The chain links TRBV6-6 to TRBJ2-2; perhaps TRBD1 as D (7 bases). This CDR3 has 15 amino acids. Trimming took off 2 bases at V and 3 bases at J, with 10 bases between the two ends. The germline V gene encodes CDR1 MNHNY and CDR2 SVGAGI (reference sequence). Here the CDR3 reads CASSYQGGDTGELFF. Written as DNA, the CDR3 is TGTGCCAGCAGTTACCAGGGGGGCGACACCGGGGAGCTGTTTTTT.

This rearrangement joins TRBV19 to TRBJ2-7, with TRBD2 matching 10 bases. This CDR3 spans 15 amino acids. The ends lost 6 bases at V and 0 bases at J; junction bases unmatched: 5. In germline, CDR1 is LNHDA, CDR2 SQIVND (reference sequence). The CDR3 spells CASRKGLASSYEQYF. CDR3 coding DNA: TGTGCCAGTAGGAAGGGACTAGCGAGCTCCTACGAGCAGTACTTC.

This chain uses TRBV7-3 with TRBJ2-7, with 7 bases identical to TRBD2. J was trimmed by 3 bases and V by 5 bases; bases with no gene match: 10. The V gene's germline CDR1 is SGHTA and CDR2 FQGTGA. The CDR3 covers 15 residues. Here the CDR3 reads CASSLRAGLNYEQYF. DNA of the CDR3: TGTGCCAGCAGCCTAAGAGCGGGACTAAACTACGAGCAGTACTTC.

Turning to this clone: Within the sample, other DNA sequences also encode this same CDR3. The chain couples TRBV5-1 to TRBJ1-2, with 8 positions matching TRBD1. The CDR3 is made up of 14 amino acids. Per the germline V gene, CDR1 is SGHRS and CDR2 is YFSETQ. After removal of 2 bases from V and 4 bases from J, the junction contained 4 bases not matched to a gene. The CDR3 is CASSLDGQGYGYTF. CDR3 nucleotide sequence: TGCGCCAGCAGCTTAGATGGACAGGGCTATGGCTACACCTTC.

The V call is TRBV7-2, the J call TRBJ1-4; tentatively, D is TRBD1 (6 bases). This CDR3 has 16 residues. V was shortened by 4 bases and J by 6 bases, with 18 bases between the two germline ends. Germline values: CDR1 SGHTA, CDR2 FQGNSA. DNA of the CDR3: TGTGCCAGCAGCTGGGGTAGAGCCAGGGGTTATGAAAAACTGTTTTTT. It codes for CASSWGRARGYEKLFF. Full variable domain (missing parts from reference TRBV7-2 and TRBJ1-4): GAGVSQSPSNKVTEKGKDVELRCDPISGHTALYWYRQSLGQGLEFLIYFQGNSAPDKSGLPSDRFSAERTGGSVSTLTIQRTQQEDSAVYLCASSWGRARGYEKLFFGSGTQLSVL.

The table lists this clone with a count of one. The genes are TRBV6-1 and TRBJ2-7, with 14 bases that match TRBD2. CDR3 size: 17 residues. V shed 6 bases and J 5 bases; nucleotides not matched to a gene: 12. CDR1 is MNHNS and CDR2 is SASEGT in the germline V gene. The CDR3 bases are TGTGCCAGCAGCGAACCCTTGGGACTAGCGGGAGAACACGAGCAGTACTTC. Translating it yields CASSEPLGLAGEHEQYF.

The CDR3 here is CASSLNRAASYEQYF. The CDR3 region has the DNA TGCGCCAGCAGCCTGAACAGGGCGGCTTCCTACGAGCAGTACTTC. The V call is TRBV5-1, the J call TRBJ2-7; D is perhaps TRBD1 (6 bases). The CDR3 is made up of 15 amino acids. V was shortened by 4 bases and J by 1 base, with 15 bases between the two germline ends. Germline loops: CDR1 SGHRS, CDR2 YFSETQ.

This chain's CDR3 is CASTMVLAGGTGELFF. CDR3 in DNA: TGTGCCAGTACCATGGTTCTAGCGGGAGGCACCGGGGAGCTGTTTTTT. The chain links TRBV19 to TRBJ2-2; the match to TRBD2 covers 11 bases. In germline, CDR1 is LNHDA, CDR2 SQIVND (reference sequence). The junction had 8 bases not matched to a gene; V was cut back by 7 bases and J by 4 bases. The CDR3 covers 16 residues.

V is TRBV29-1 and J is TRBJ2-3; TRBD2 is a possible D gene (6 bases). Germline assignment: CDR1 SQVTM and CDR2 ANQGSEA. The CDR3 contains 13 residues. V lost 7 bases and J 4 bases, leaving 15 bases between the germline ends. The CDR3: CSAYTSRADTQYF. CDR3 nucleotides: TGCAGCGCTTACACTAGCAGGGCAGATACGCAGTATTTT.

The chain combines TRBV29-1 with TRBJ1-1; D may be TRBD1 (6 bases). V gave up 3 bases and J gave up 7 bases, with 9 bases separating them. The CDR3 is 11 residues long. The germline CDR1 and CDR2 sequences are SQVTM and ANQGSEA. CDR3 amino acids: CSVDGGLEAFF. The CDR3 nucleotides are TGCAGCGTTGATGGGGGGCTTGAAGCTTTCTTT.

V is TRBV18 and J is TRBJ2-7; 9 bases match TRBD1. Per the germline V gene, CDR1 is KGHSH and CDR2 is LQKENI. This CDR3 is 15 amino acids long. V gave up 2 bases and J gave up 5 bases; unmatched junction bases: 7. CDR3 amino acids: CASSPGQGSAHEQYF. The CDR3 region has the DNA TGTGCCAGCTCACCAGGACAGGGGTCGGCCCACGAGCAGTACTTC. Looking up the rest from reference TRBV18 and TRBJ2-7 gives the full variable domain: NAGVMQNPRHLVRRRGQEARLRCSPMKGHSHVYWYRQLPEEGLKFMVYLQKENIIDESGMPKERFSAEFPKEGPSILRIQQVVRGDSAAYFCASSPGQGSAHEQYFGPGTRLTVT.

This clone was detected once. The rearrangement links TRBV30 to TRBJ2-7; possible D gene TRBD2, 6 bases. CDR1 is GTSNPN and CDR2 is SVGIG in the germline V gene (reference sequence). The V and J ends lost 4 bases and 0 bases respectively, with 10 bases between them. The CDR3 is 13 residues long. The CDR3 loop reads CAWTGGSSYEQYF. The CDR3 DNA sequence: TGTGCCTGGACTGGGGGGAGCTCCTACGAGCAGTACTTC.